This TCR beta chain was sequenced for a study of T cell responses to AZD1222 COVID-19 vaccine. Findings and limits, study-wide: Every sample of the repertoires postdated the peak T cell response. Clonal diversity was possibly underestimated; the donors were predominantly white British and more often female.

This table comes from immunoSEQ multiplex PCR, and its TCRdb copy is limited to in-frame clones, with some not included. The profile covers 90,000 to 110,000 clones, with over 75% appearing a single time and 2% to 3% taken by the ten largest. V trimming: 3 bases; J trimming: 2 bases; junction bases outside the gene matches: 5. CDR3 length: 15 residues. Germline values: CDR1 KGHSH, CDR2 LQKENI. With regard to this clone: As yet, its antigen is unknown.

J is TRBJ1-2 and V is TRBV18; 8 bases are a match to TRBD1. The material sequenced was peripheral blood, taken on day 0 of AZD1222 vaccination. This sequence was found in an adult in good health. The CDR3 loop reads CASSPTQGDNYGYTF. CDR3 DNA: TGTGCCAGCTCACCTACACAGGGGGACAACTATGGCTACACCTTC.